This T cell receptor (beta chain) was captured in a study of T cell repertoires in cytomegalovirus infection. Study outcomes and limitations: People with CMV and the relevant HLA were identified by cumulative public TCR beta family frequency. CMV-specific TCR beta clonotypes restricted by HLA-C were the ones dominating the ex vivo response.

TCRdb used MiXCR to reprocess the reads, holding one entry per CDR3 protein. The sample consists of 150,000 to 200,000 distinct CDR3 sequences, roughly a sixth of them appearing once. The CDR3 is 20 residues long. Germline V gives CDR1 SGHRS, CDR2 YFSETQ. Trimming at V came to 3 bases and at J to 1 base, leaving 11 bases not matched to a gene. This clonotype came up a few times. Its specificity is not known. The genes are TRBV5-1 and TRBJ2-6; 12 nucleotides agree with TRBD1. Sequencing used CD8+ T cells from PBMCs. The receptor was isolated from a human donor in good health (CMV status not recorded). Some clones in this sample may be carry-over from other donors' samples. The CDR3 nucleotides are TGCGCCAGCAGCTCCACCGGGACAGGGGGCGCGAAATCTGGGGCCAACGTCCTGACTTTC. Translating gives CASSSTGTGGAKSGANVLTF. The full variable domain, with the rest looked up from reference TRBV5-1 and TRBJ2-6, is KAGVTQTPRYLIKTRGQQVTLSCSPISGHRSVSWYQQTPGQGLQFLFEYFSETQRNKGNFPGRFSGRQFSNSRSEMNVSTLELGDSALYLCASSSTGTGGAKSGANVLTFGAGSRLTVL.